This entry lists 9 T cell receptor beta chains sequenced from one sample in a study of blood T cell repertoires in COVID-19. The method was immunoSEQ multiplex PCR; TCRdb's version includes in-frame clones alone and lacks a portion of them. The data show about 70,000 clones, with 85% to 90% seen just once and 3.9% held by the top ten. The sequencing input was peripheral blood. These receptor sequences come from a man between 65 and 85 years old with active COVID-19.

The chain uses TRBV28 and TRBJ1-2, with 12 positions matching TRBD1. There are 18 residues in the CDR3. Trimming cost V 3 bases and J 4 bases; bases outside gene matches: 12. The germline V gene has CDR1 MDHEN and CDR2 SYDVKM. Here the CDR3 DNA reads TGTGCCAGCAGTTTCCGTCCCGGGACAGGGGGCGCGGGCTATGGCTACACCTTC. Translated, it gives CASSFRPGTGGAGYGYTF.

The chain joins TRBV7-9 to TRBJ1-2, with 11 bases lining up with TRBD1. Germline V lookup: CDR1 SEHNR, CDR2 FQNEAQ (reference sequence). The CDR3 length is 16 residues. V trimming: 5 bases; J trimming: 3 bases; junction bases outside the gene matches: 8. Written as DNA, the CDR3 is TGTGCCAGCAGCCCCCCCGGACAGGGGGCGGACTATGGCTACACCTTC. Translation: CASSPPGQGADYGYTF.

This chain joins TRBV7-9 and TRBJ2-7, with D possibly matching TRBD2 (6 bases). The CDR3 is 15 residues long. V was cut by 5 bases and J by 7 bases, with 21 bases left in between. Germline CDR1 and CDR2: SEHNR and FQNEAQ (reference sequence). CDR3 loop: CASSPRGGAYGEQYF. The CDR3, as DNA: TGTGCCAGCAGCCCCCGGGGAGGAGCCTACGGGGAGCAGTACTTC.

V and J are TRBV5-3 and TRBJ1-3; D unclear. TRBV5-3 is reported as an ORF; its role is uncertain. The CDR3 runs to 16 residues. The V gene lost 4 bases and the J gene lost 4 bases, with 18 bases spanning the gap. In nucleotides, the CDR3 is TGTGCCAGAAGCCTGACCGTCCCCACGGGAGGAAACACCATATATTTT. This codes for CARSLTVPTGGNTIYF.

The J gene is TRBJ2-7, the V gene TRBV6-5, with TRBD1 matching 8 bases. CDR3 length: 15 amino acids. V gave up 5 bases and J gave up 7 bases; unmatched junction bases: 13. Germline V gene sequence: CDR1 MNHEY, CDR2 SVGAGI. This CDR3 is CASSPPSGGGGEQYF. Here the CDR3 DNA reads TGTGCCAGCAGTCCCCCCTCAGGGGGCGGCGGGGAGCAGTACTTC.

This clone appeared once. J is TRBJ2-1 and V is TRBV11-3, with TRBD2 identical over 9 bases. There are 15 residues in the CDR3. Unmatched junction bases numbered 11, after V lost 5 bases and J lost 9 bases. Germline lookup yields CDR1 SGHNT and CDR2 YENEEA. CDR3 sequence: CASSPHGGRAGEQFF. CDR3 DNA sequence: TGTGCCAGCAGCCCCCACGGCGGGAGGGCGGGTGAGCAGTTCTTC.

This clone was counted between two and nine times. The chain is built from TRBV28 and TRBJ1-6; D not resolved. Between the trimmed V and J ends, which lost 3 bases and 3 bases, there was a span of 6 bases. Germline V gives CDR1 MDHEN, CDR2 SYDVKM. The CDR3 runs to 14 residues. The CDR3 DNA sequence: TGTGCCAGCAGTTTGGCAGTCTATAATTCACCCCTCCACTTT. Its protein product is CASSLAVYNSPLHF.

Regarding this clone: The identical CDR3 is also encoded by other nucleotide sequences in the sample. The chain uses TRBV30 and TRBJ1-5; D remains unclear. CDR3 length: 13 amino acids. V lost 1 base and J lost 0, with 4 bases in between. From germline, CDR1 is GTSNPN and CDR2 SVGIG (reference sequence). The CDR3 nucleotides read TGTGCCTGGAGTGGCGGTAGCAATCAGCCCCAGCATTTT. Translation gives CAWSGGSNQPQHF. Full variable domain (outside the CDR3, taken from reference TRBV30 and TRBJ1-5): SQTIHQWPATLVQPVGSPLSLECTVEGTSNPNLYWYRQAAGRGLQLLFYSVGIGQISSEVPQNLSASRPQDRQFILSSKKLLLSDSGFYLCAWSGGSNQPQHFGDGTRLSIL.

This clone was observed a few times. V and J are TRBV11-3 and TRBJ1-3, with TRBD1 identical over 9 bases. Germline CDR1 reads SGHNT; CDR2 reads YENEEA. The ends lost 5 bases at V and 8 bases at J; junction bases unmatched: 13. This CDR3 is built from 16 residues. The CDR3 loop is CASSRPPWDRDYTIYF. For the CDR3, the DNA is TGTGCCAGCAGCCGCCCCCCCTGGGACAGGGACTACACCATATATTTT.